This paragraph reports one TCR beta chain. The antigen this receptor binds is unknown. Base-call qualities are not available, and no considerably larger clone is one nucleotide away. Participants in the prospective study were aged roughly 18 to 100 years, lived in more than 20 United States geographic areas, and enrolled through a virtual design. Cohort assignment in the prospective study relied on participant-reported clinical history from a screening survey and a study questionnaire. ImmuneRACE Cohort 3 recovered participants were defined by two consecutive negative NP/OP PCR tests, healthcare professional clearance, or symptom resolution. In the prospective study, mobile phlebotomists collected whole blood, serum and a nasopharyngeal or oropharyngeal swab from each participant. Participants in the prospective study had the option to provide additional blood draws and questionnaires over a roughly 2-month period. Prospective study blood samples were shipped either frozen or at room temperature before DNA extraction.

TCRbeta CDR3 regions were amplified from genomic DNA using the immunoSEQ Assay, a bias-controlled multiplex PCR. The original methods were these. Within the assay, amplification of reference gene primers was used to estimate how many nucleated cells each sample contained. Sequence reads were collapsed and filtered to measure the absolute abundance of every unique TCRbeta CDR3 rearrangement. For each sample, productive Simpson clonality was calculated as the square root of Simpson's diversity index across productive rearrangements. Drawn from immuneACCESS, this table holds only the in-frame rearrangements with V and J called that TCRdb kept. Clones are partly lost; checked studies trace under half to an unresolved V gene and leave the rest unexplained. The DNA gave D and trimming, while V, J and clone size come from that table. This sample holds around 500,000 clones; 75% to 90% were observed only once. The ten largest clonotypes hold under 9.5% of the sample.

This specimen belongs to a study of blood T cell repertoires in COVID-19 (TCRdb year 2020). Looking at the study overall: Collaborator samples came from the United States, Italy and Spain and covered acute and convalescent phases of COVID-19. The material from the prospective study consisted of cDNA or gDNA derived from T cells, B-cell-depleted T cells, or PBMCs. Subjects who had been exposed to COVID-19, were actively infected with it, or had recovered from it provided the deeply sampled blood TCRbeta repertoires that made up the dataset. A freely available public database, intended as a resource for researchers studying the immune response to SARS-CoV-2, is where the repertoires were released. Samples came from the ongoing ImmuneRACE study (first 160 participants) plus 1,254 subjects from 6 global collaborators. A de-identified subject ID, COVID-19 status, age in years and sex were almost always included in the sample metadata. HLA class I and class II types, where available, came from metadata supplied by the sample provider rather than from assay-based typing. Overall results and qualifications from the work: Clinical and demographic metadata were provided uncurated, with the amount varying by source and participant.

Trimming at the junction amounts to 5 bases on V and 0 bases on J, and the germline ends lie 10 bases apart. Looking up the germline V gene yields CDR1 KGHDR and CDR2 SFDVKD. From cysteine to phenylalanine, the CDR3 is 15 amino acids long. Of all the DNA, just the CDR3 is kept, 45 bases in frame from base 1. The clonotype originates from a woman aged 55 to 70 who had recovered from COVID-19. This sequence uses TRBV24-1 and TRBJ2-1; confidence is insufficient to name the D gene. Sequencing was carried out using PBMCs or T cells enriched from blood (not recorded which). Here is the DNA: TGTGCCACCAGTGTAGCCAAGAGCTCCTACAATGAGCAGTTCTTC. Its amino acids are CATSVAKSSYNEQFF.